The 27 T cell receptor beta chains below all came from one sample that was sequenced in a study of T-cell memory formation after mild COVID-19. TCRdb passed the 5' RACE reads through MiXCR, listing each CDR3 protein once. Here the sample spans around 400,000 distinct CDR3 sequences, around 24% being singletons. The source material was PBMCs or a T cell subset sorted from them (not recorded which). The receptors were sampled from an adult woman who had mild COVID-19 (a few samples of this study predate the infection). Cell type and time point are not known.

The gene calls are TRBV5-1 and TRBJ1-1, with TRBD1 matching over 7 bases. The CDR3 consists of 15 residues. Losses at the gene ends were 7 bases for V and 5 bases for J; bases not matched to a gene: 14. The V gene's germline CDR1 is SGHRS and CDR2 YFSETQ. Here the CDR3 reads CASHPREGAITEAFF. Here the CDR3 DNA reads TGCGCCAGCCATCCCAGGGAGGGGGCGATTACTGAAGCTTTCTTT.

This chain joins TRBV6-4 and TRBJ2-3, with 8 bases aligning to TRBD2. Germline lookup yields CDR1 MRHNA and CDR2 SNTAGT. V was pared by 2 bases and J by 0 bases, with 1 base of the junction left unmatched. The CDR3 is 15 amino acids. As DNA, the CDR3 is TGTGCCAGCAGTGACGGACTAGCTAGCACAGATACGCAGTATTTT. Translation gives CASSDGLASTDTQYF.

This clonotype was counted between two and nine times. The chain employs TRBV5-5 and TRBJ1-2; 10 nucleotides agree with TRBD1. The CDR3 totals 15 residues. In germline, CDR1 is SGHKS, CDR2 YYEKEE (reference sequence). J lost 6 bases, V lost 4 bases, and 9 bases had no gene match. The CDR3 spells CASSTPTGQGNGYTF. The DNA for the CDR3 is TGTGCCAGCAGCACGCCTACGGGACAGGGGAATGGCTACACCTTC.

This rearrangement joins TRBV12-3 or TRBV12-4 to TRBJ1-2, with a possible D match to TRBD1 (5 bases). The CDR3 has 14 amino acids. V gave up 7 bases and J gave up 6 bases, with 18 bases separating them. CDR3 residues: CASTHLGVGNGYTF. The CDR3 bases are TGTGCCAGCACCCACCTGGGGGTGGGGAATGGCTACACCTTC.

The chain is built from TRBV6-6 and TRBJ2-1, with 12 nucleotides matching TRBD2. J gave up 5 bases and V 4 bases, and 3 bases lay outside the gene matches. This CDR3 has 15 residues. Germline CDR1 and CDR2: MNHNY and SVGAGI (reference sequence). The CDR3 sequence is CASSWTSGTHNEQFF. The DNA of the CDR3 is TGTGCCAGCAGTTGGACTAGCGGGACACACAATGAGCAGTTCTTC.

The sample holds a few counts of this clonotype. V usage is TRBV6-1 and J usage is TRBJ2-3; either TRBD1 or TRBD2 may supply D (6 bases each). Trimming took 7 bases from V and 0 from J, leaving 29 bases between them. The CDR3 runs 20 residues. Germline V gene lookup returns CDR1 MNHNS and CDR2 SASEGT. CDR3 amino acids: CASIRGQVWVGLTSTDTQYF. The CDR3 bases are TGTGCCAGCATTCGGGGGCAGGTGTGGGTCGGACTGACTAGCACAGATACGCAGTATTTT.

The V gene is TRBV7-8, the J gene TRBJ1-1, with no clear D. The V and J ends lost 2 bases and 4 bases respectively, with 14 bases between them. The CDR3 covers 15 residues. Per the germline V gene, CDR1 is SGHVS and CDR2 is FQNEAQ. CDR3 loop: CASSLSLGVSTEAFF. The CDR3 DNA reads as TGTGCCAGCAGCTTAAGTCTGGGAGTAAGCACTGAAGCTTTCTTT.

In regard to this clonotype: One base away lies a much larger clone, so this may be a sequencing read error. The rearrangement joins TRBV20-1 to TRBJ2-6; a possible D gene is TRBD1 (5 bases). Looked up from germline, CDR1 is DFQATT and CDR2 is SNEGSKA (reference sequence). The CDR3 length is 15 residues. CDR3 region: CSARVLGSGASVLTF. The CDR3 DNA sequence: TGCAGTGCTAGAGTATTAGGCTCTGGGGCCAGCGTCCTGACTTTC.

This clonotype was found a few times. The J gene is TRBJ2-2, the V gene TRBV6-2 or TRBV6-3; D not certain. Germline-derived CDR1 and CDR2 are MNHEY and SVGEGT. The length of the CDR3 is 16 residues. V lost 2 bases and J 5 bases, leaving 15 bases between the germline ends. The chain's CDR3 is CASSYVFGLETGELFF. The CDR3 DNA follows: TGTGCCAGCAGTTACGTGTTCGGTTTGGAGACCGGGGAGCTGTTTTTT.

This chain uses TRBV7-8 with TRBJ2-1, with a tentative D call TRBD2 (6 bases). Deletions cut 5 bases from V and 5 bases from J, with 13 bases between. The CDR3 has 14 residues. In germline, CDR1 is SGHVS, CDR2 FQNEAQ. CDR3 sequence (DNA): TGTGCCAGCAGCCTACGGTGGGGGGACAATGAGCAGTTCTTC. It codes for CASSLRWGDNEQFF.

The table lists this clonotype with a few counts. The rearrangement links TRBV2 to TRBJ1-1, with D perhaps TRBD1 (5 bases). The CDR3 loop spans 14 amino acids. Germline CDR1 reads SNHLY; CDR2 reads FYNNEI. V was cut by 6 bases and J by 4 bases, with 15 bases left in between. DNA of the CDR3: TGTGCCAGCAGCAGTCGGGCAGGGACCACTGAAGCTTTCTTT. It translates to CASSSRAGTTEAFF.

This clonotype was counted between two and nine times. The rearrangement links TRBV4-1 to TRBJ2-7; the D gene is possibly TRBD1 (5 bases). Per germline, CDR1 MGHRA and CDR2 YSYEKL. The CDR3 contains 16 residues. Trimming removed 1 base at V and 0 bases at J, with 13 bases between. The CDR3 DNA reads as TGCGCCAGCAGCCAAGGTTCTCAGGGCCGCTCCTACGAGCAGTACTTC. Translating it yields CASSQGSQGRSYEQYF.

The chain recombines TRBV12-3 or TRBV12-4 with TRBJ2-4; D perhaps matches TRBD2 (5 bases). V dropped 2 bases and J dropped 5 bases, with 19 bases sitting between them. The CDR3 has 17 residues. The CDR3 reads CASSLSSGLSRENIQYF. The CDR3 DNA follows: TGTGCCAGCAGTTTATCCAGCGGCCTATCAAGGGAAAACATTCAGTACTTC.

V and J are TRBV7-3 and TRBJ2-2, with 8 bases identical to TRBD2. CDR3 length: 14 residues. V was clipped by 6 bases and J by 6 bases; unmatched bases: 6. The germline CDR1 and CDR2 sequences are SGHTA and FQGTGA. The DNA of the CDR3 is TGTGCCAGCAGTTTCATAGCGGGACCCGGGGAGCTGTTTTTT. This encodes CASSFIAGPGELFF.

This clonotype was detected only a few times. This chain joins TRBV12-3 or TRBV12-4 and TRBJ2-1; D perhaps matches TRBD1 (6 bases). This CDR3 spans 12 amino acids. With 8 bases removed from V and 8 bases from J, the gap between germline ends came to 13 bases. The CDR3 region is CASCTGLDEQFF. The CDR3 DNA follows: TGTGCCAGCTGCACAGGGTTGGATGAGCAGTTCTTC.

The V call is TRBV20-1, the J call TRBJ1-5, with TRBD1 matching 7 bases. This CDR3 region has 14 residues. J gave up 0 bases and V 4 bases, and 3 bases lay outside the gene matches. The germline gives CDR1 DFQATT, CDR2 SNEGSKA (reference sequence). CDR3 sequence: CSATTGISNQPQHF. The CDR3 DNA reads TGCAGTGCTACGACAGGGATTAGCAATCAGCCCCAGCATTTT.

There are many counts of this clonotype. This chain connects TRBV6-1 to TRBJ2-6, with a tentative D call TRBD1 (6 bases). The V end lost 6 bases, the J end lost 0 bases, and 9 bases lay between the germline ends. The CDR3 is made up of 15 amino acids. The V gene's germline CDR1 is MNHNS and CDR2 SASEGT. CDR3 loop: CASRQGSSGANVLTF. The CDR3 DNA follows: TGTGCCAGCAGACAGGGATCCTCTGGGGCCAACGTCCTGACTTTC.

This rearrangement joins TRBV7-9 to TRBJ1-5; D not certain. V dropped 0 bases and J dropped 3 bases, with 9 bases sitting between them. Germline V gene lookup returns CDR1 SEHNR and CDR2 FQNEAQ (reference sequence). The CDR3 totals 15 residues. The CDR3 sequence: CASSLASSPNQPQHF. DNA for the CDR3: TGTGCCAGCAGCTTAGCTTCCAGTCCCAATCAGCCCCAGCATTTT.

This clonotype came up a few times. V gene TRBV11-2 combines with J gene TRBJ2-1; 7 nucleotides match TRBD1. Germline lookup yields CDR1 SGHAT and CDR2 FQNNGV. Unmatched junction bases numbered 7, after V lost 4 bases and J lost 7 bases. The CDR3 loop spans 14 amino acids. The DNA for the CDR3 is TGTGCCAGCAGCTCCGACAGGGCGGCGAATGAGCAGTTCTTC. Translating it yields CASSSDRAANEQFF.

The rearrangement joins TRBV20-1 to TRBJ1-2; D possibly corresponds to TRBD1 (6 bases). This CDR3 comprises 13 residues. Germline-derived CDR1 and CDR2 are DFQATT and SNEGSKA (reference sequence). V was shortened by 3 bases and J by 3 bases, with 11 bases between the two germline ends. The CDR3 protein is CSARIQGDYGYTF. For the CDR3, the DNA is TGCAGTGCTAGGATACAGGGTGACTATGGCTACACCTTC.

Only a few counts were recorded for this clonotype. V usage is TRBV10-3 and J usage is TRBJ2-7; the D gene is possibly TRBD1 (5 bases). The germline gives CDR1 ENHRY, CDR2 SYGVKD. This CDR3 spans 16 amino acids. V lost 8 bases and J lost 2, with 22 bases in between. CDR3 in amino acids: CAIGQGEALTPYEQYF. CDR3 bases: TGTGCCATCGGGCAGGGTGAGGCTTTAACCCCCTACGAGCAGTACTTC.

The chain uses TRBV24-1 and TRBJ2-1; TRBD1 matches at 7 bases. CDR3 size: 16 residues. Looked up from germline, CDR1 is KGHDR and CDR2 is SFDVKD. V was clipped by 4 bases and J by 5 bases; unmatched bases: 10. As DNA, the CDR3 is TGTGCCACCAGTGAAGGAAGGACAGGTGGCAACAATGAGCAGTTCTTC. Its protein is CATSEGRTGGNNEQFF.

V is TRBV7-9 and J is TRBJ1-1, with D possibly TRBD1 on 5 matching bases. V shed 5 bases and J shed 0 bases, with 10 bases lying between them. There are 14 residues in the CDR3. CDR1 and CDR2 from the germline V gene are SEHNR and FQNEAQ (reference sequence). Here the CDR3 DNA reads TGTGCCAGCAGCCTGGACATGATGAACACTGAAGCTTTCTTT. Its protein product is CASSLDMMNTEAFF.

This clonotype showed up many times. The chain uses TRBV30 and TRBJ2-7; the D call may be TRBD1 or TRBD2 (5 bases each). Germline CDR1 reads GTSNPN; CDR2 reads SVGIG (reference sequence). The V and J ends lost 8 bases and 0 bases respectively, with 14 bases between them. This CDR3 region has 13 residues. For the CDR3, the DNA is TGTGCCCTGGGAGACAGCTTCTCCTACGAGCAGTACTTC. It yields the protein CALGDSFSYEQYF. Supplemented by reference TRBV30 and TRBJ2-7, the full variable domain reads SQTIHQWPATLVQPVGSPLSLECTVEGTSNPNLYWYRQAAGRGLQLLFYSVGIGQISSEVPQNLSASRPQDRQFILSSKKLLLSDSGFYLCALGDSFSYEQYFGPGTRLTVT.

This clonotype was observed a handful of times. V gene TRBV20-1 combines with J gene TRBJ1-6, with 7 bases that match TRBD1. In germline, CDR1 is DFQATT, CDR2 SNEGSKA (reference sequence). The CDR3 has 14 residues. Unmatched junction bases numbered 5, after V lost 4 bases and J lost 5 bases. The CDR3 region is CSAKDRINNSPLHF. In DNA, the CDR3 is TGCAGTGCTAAGGACAGGATTAATAATTCACCCCTCCACTTT.

The rearrangement uses TRBV29-1 and TRBJ1-2; D gene uncertain. The CDR3 has 14 amino acids. Germline CDR1 SQVTM, CDR2 ANQGSEA. Trimming removed 4 bases at V and 0 bases at J, with 12 bases between. In DNA form, the CDR3 reads TGCAGCGTTGTAAGGGTGGAGACTAACTATGGCTACACCTTC. Translation gives CSVVRVETNYGYTF.

This rearrangement joins TRBV18 to TRBJ1-2; tentative D call: TRBD1 (5 bases). The CDR3 runs to 15 residues. Trimming removed 3 bases at V and 3 bases at J, with 14 bases between. Germline lookup yields CDR1 KGHSH and CDR2 LQKENI. The CDR3 sequence: CASSPFPGKDYGYTF. CDR3 bases: TGTGCCAGCTCACCGTTTCCAGGGAAGGACTATGGCTACACCTTC.